This note documents a single T cell receptor (beta chain) sequence. The CDR3 loop spans 13 amino acids. Germline assignment: CDR1 GTSNPN and CDR2 SVGIG (reference sequence). The trim removed 3 bases at V and 10 bases at J, leaving 6 bases unmatched. PCR involved 60 Vbeta and 13 Jbeta primers. Clones were read by immunoSEQ multiplex PCR, and TCRdb kept only the in-frame ones, dropping some. The repertoire consists of approximately 85,000 clones, with around 80% occurring once and the leading ten covering 20% to 25%. This entry is derived from a study of cytomegalovirus exposure and HLA in healthy donors.

This receptor was identified in a woman between 50 and 59 years old in good health and CMV-seropositive. The sequencing input was PBMCs. J is TRBJ1-6 and V is TRBV30, with 7 positions matching TRBD1. The CDR3 protein is CAWRKGAVSPLHF. CDR3 in DNA: TGTGCCTGGAGAAAGGGGGCGGTCTCACCCCTCCACTTT. The entire variable domain, with the rest obtained from reference TRBV30 and TRBJ1-6, is as follows: SQTIHQWPATLVQPVGSPLSLECTVEGTSNPNLYWYRQAAGRGLQLLFYSVGIGQISSEVPQNLSASRPQDRQFILSSKKLLLSDSGFYLCAWRKGAVSPLHFGNGTRLTVT.